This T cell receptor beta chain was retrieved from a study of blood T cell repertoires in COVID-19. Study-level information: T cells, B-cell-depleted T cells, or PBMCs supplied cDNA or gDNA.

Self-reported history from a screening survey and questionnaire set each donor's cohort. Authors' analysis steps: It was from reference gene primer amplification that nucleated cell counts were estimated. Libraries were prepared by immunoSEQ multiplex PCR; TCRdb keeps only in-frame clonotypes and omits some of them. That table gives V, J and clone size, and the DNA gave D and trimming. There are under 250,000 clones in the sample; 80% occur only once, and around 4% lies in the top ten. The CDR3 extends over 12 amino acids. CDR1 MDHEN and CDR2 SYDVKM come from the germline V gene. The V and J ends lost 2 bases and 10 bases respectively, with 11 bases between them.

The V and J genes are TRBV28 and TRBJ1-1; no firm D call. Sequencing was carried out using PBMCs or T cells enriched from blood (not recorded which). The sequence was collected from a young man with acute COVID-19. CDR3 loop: CASSLIRRGAFF. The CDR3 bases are TGTGCCAGCAGTTTAATAAGGAGAGGAGCTTTCTTT.